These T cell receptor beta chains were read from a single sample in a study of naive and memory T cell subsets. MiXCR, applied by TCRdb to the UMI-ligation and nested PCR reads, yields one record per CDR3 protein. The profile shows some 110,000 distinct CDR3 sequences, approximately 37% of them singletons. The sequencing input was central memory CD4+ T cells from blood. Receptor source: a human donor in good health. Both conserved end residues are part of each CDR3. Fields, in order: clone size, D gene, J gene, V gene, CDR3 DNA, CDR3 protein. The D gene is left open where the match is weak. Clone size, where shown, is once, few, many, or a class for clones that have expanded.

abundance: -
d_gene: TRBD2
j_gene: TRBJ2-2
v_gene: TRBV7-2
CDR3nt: TGTGCCAGCAGCTTGCGGACTAGCGGGAGAAAGGTCGGGGAGCTGTTTTTT
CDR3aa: CASSLRTSGRKVGELFF

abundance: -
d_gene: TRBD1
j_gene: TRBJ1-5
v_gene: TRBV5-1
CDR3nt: TGCGCCAGCAGCCTTGGGGGACAGCGAAATCAGCCCCAGCATTTT
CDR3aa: CASSLGGQRNQPQHF

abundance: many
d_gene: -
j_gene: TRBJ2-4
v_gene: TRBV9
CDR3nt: TGTGCCAGCAGCGTAGGTCCAGTCCTTTTAGCCAAAAACATTCAGTACTTC
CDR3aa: CASSVGPVLLAKNIQYF

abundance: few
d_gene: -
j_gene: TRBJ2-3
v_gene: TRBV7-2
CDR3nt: TGTGCCAGCAGCTTAGGGGGTTTCCCAGATACGCAGTATTTT
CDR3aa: CASSLGGFPDTQYF

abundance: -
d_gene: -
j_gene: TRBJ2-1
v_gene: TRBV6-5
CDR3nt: TGTGCCAGCAGCAATTGGGGCCCAATGGAGCGGAGGGGAGGTCACAATGAGCAGTTCTTC
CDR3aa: CASSNWGPMERRGGHNEQFF

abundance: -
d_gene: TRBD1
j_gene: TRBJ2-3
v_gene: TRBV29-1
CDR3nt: TGCAGCGTTGAAGGATACAGGGGTCCAGATACGCAGTATTTT
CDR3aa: CSVEGYRGPDTQYF

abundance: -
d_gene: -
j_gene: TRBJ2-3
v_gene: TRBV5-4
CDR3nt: TGTGCCAGCAGCTCCGGGCCCTCGGGAGATACGCAGTATTTT
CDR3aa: CASSSGPSGDTQYF

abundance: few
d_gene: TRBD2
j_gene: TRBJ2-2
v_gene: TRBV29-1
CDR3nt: TGCAGCACTCGGACTAGCAGCTCCACCGGGGAGCTGTTTTTT
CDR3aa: CSTRTSSSTGELFF

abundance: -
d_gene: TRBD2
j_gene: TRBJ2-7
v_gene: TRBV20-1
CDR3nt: TGCAGTGCTCGCGGGACTAGCGGGAGGATTTCCTACGAGCAGTACTTC
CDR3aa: CSARGTSGRISYEQYF

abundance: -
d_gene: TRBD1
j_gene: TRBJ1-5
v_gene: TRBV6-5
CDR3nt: TGTGCCAGCAGTCGATGGGGGGGACAGCCATACAATCAGCCCCAGCATTTT
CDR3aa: CASSRWGGQPYNQPQHF

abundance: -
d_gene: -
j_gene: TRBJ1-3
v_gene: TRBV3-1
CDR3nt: TGTGCCAGCAGCCGTACTGTGACAGGCTCTGGAAACACCATATATTTT
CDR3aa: CASSRTVTGSGNTIYF

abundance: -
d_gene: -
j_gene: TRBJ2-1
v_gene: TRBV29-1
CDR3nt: TGCAGCGTTGATAGTTTAGTGGTCGGCAATGAGCAGTTCTTC
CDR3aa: CSVDSLVVGNEQFF

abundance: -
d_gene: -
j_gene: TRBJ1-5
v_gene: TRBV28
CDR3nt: TGTGCCAGCAGTTTCCCCGGGGTTGGCAATCAGCCCCAGCATTTT
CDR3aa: CASSFPGVGNQPQHF

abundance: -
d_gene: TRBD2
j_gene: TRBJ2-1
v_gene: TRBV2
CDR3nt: TGTGCCAGCAGTGAAATTAGCGGGGTCTACAATGAGCAGTTCTTC
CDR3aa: CASSEISGVYNEQFF

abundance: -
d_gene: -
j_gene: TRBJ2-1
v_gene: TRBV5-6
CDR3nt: TGTGCCAGCAGCCGACTAGACAATGAGCAGTTCTTC
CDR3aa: CASSRLDNEQFF

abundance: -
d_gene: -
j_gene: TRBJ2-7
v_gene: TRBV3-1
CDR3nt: TGTGCCAGCAGCCAAGGACTAGTCAGATACGAGCAGTACTTC
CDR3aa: CASSQGLVRYEQYF

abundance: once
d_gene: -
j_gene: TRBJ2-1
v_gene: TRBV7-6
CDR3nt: TGTGCCAGCAGCTCGATCGGGTTGGGGGCCGGCATGGCTGAGCAGTTCTTC
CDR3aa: CASSSIGLGAGMAEQFF

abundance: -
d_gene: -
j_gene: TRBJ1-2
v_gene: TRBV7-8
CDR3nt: TGTGCCAGCAGCCCACTGCGGGACACCTATGGCTACACCTTC
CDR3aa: CASSPLRDTYGYTF

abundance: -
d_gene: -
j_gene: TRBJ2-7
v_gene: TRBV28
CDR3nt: TGTGCCAGCAGTTTGGGGACGACAGGGAGGAGCCTTAGGGACTTC
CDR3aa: CASSLGTTGRSLRDF

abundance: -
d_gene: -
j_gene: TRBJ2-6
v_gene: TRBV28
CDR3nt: TGTGCCAGCAGCCGAATACCCTTTATCTCGTCTGACAGGTTTCACTCTGGGGCCAACGTCCTGACTTTC
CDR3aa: CASSRIPFISSDRFHSGANVLTF

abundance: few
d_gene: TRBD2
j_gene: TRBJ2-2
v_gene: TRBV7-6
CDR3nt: TGTGCCAGCAGCTTAATACTAGCGGGAAGGGGCACCGGGGAGCTGTTTTTT
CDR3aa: CASSLILAGRGTGELFF

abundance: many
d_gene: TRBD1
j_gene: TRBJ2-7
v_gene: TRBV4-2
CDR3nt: TGTGCCAGCAGCCAAGAACAGGGGCCCTACGAGCAGTACTTC
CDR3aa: CASSQEQGPYEQYF

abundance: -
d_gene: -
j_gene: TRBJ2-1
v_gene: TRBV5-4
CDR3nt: TGTGCCAGCAGCTTGGGGCAGGGGAGCTCCTACAATGAGCAGTTCTTC
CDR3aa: CASSLGQGSSYNEQFF

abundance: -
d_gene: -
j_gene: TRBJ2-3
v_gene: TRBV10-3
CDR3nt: TGTGCCACCCGAGCGCTGGGCAGCACAGATACGCAGTATTTT
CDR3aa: CATRALGSTDTQYF

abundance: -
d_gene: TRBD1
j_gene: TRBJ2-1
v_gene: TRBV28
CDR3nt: TGTGCCAGCAGTTTAGGGACAGTCTATGAGCAGTTCTTC
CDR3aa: CASSLGTVYEQFF

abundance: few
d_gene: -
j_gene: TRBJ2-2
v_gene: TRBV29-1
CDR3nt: TGCAGCGTTGAGGCGGCAGGTGGTTTGACCGGGGAGCTGTTTTTT
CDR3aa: CSVEAAGGLTGELFF

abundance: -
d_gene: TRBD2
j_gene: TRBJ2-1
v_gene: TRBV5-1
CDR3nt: TGCGCCAGCAGCTGGGCACTAGCGGCAATCAATGAGCAGTTCTTC
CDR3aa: CASSWALAAINEQFF

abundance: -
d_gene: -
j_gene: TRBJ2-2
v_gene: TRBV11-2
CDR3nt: TGTGCCAGCAGCCTAAGCGGTAGCACCGGGGAGCTGTTTTTT
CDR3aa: CASSLSGSTGELFF

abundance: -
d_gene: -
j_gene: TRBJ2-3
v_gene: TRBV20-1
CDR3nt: TGCAGTGCTAGCCCCGGGCGTGGAAGTACAGATACGCAGTATTTT
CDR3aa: CSASPGRGSTDTQYF

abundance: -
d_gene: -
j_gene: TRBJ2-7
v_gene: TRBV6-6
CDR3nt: TGTGCCAGCACCCGGGGGGCGGGAGCCTACGAGCAGTACTTC
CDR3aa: CASTRGAGAYEQYF

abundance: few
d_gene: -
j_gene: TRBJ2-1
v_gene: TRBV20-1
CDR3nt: TGCAGTGCTAGGCCGGAGACTAGGCTGTTGTTTGAGCAGTTCTTC
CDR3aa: CSARPETRLLFEQFF

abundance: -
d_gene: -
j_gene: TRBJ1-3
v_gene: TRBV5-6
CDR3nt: TGTGCCAGCAGCAACTACAGGGACCGCGGCACCATATATTTT
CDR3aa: CASSNYRDRGTIYF

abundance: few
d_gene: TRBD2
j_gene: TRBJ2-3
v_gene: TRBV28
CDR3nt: TGTGCCAGCAGGACACCCATTCTGGCCGGACTAGGGGCAGATACGCAGTATTTT
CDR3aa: CASRTPILAGLGADTQYF

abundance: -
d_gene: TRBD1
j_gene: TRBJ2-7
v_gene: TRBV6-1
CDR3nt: TGTGCCAGCAGTTCGGGACAGCCCTACGAGCAGTACTTC
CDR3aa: CASSSGQPYEQYF

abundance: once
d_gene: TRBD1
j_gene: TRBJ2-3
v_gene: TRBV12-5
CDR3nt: TGTGCTAGTGGCTTCACAGGGGCCACAGATACGCAGTATTTT
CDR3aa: CASGFTGATDTQYF

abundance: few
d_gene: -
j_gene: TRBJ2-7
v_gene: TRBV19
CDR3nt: TGTGCCAGTAGTAGGGAATTCCAGGGAGCCTACGAGCAGTACTTC
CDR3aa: CASSREFQGAYEQYF

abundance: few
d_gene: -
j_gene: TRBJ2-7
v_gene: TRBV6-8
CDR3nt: TGTGCCAGCATGGAGTTTTCCTCTCCCTACGAGCAGTACTTC
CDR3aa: CASMEFSSPYEQYF

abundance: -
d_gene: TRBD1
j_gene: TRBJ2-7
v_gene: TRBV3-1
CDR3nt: TGTGCCAGCAGCCCCGGGACAGGGAGCTCCTACGAGCAGTACTTC
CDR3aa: CASSPGTGSSYEQYF

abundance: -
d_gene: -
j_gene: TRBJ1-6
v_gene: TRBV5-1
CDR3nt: TGCGCCAGCAGCTTAACGACGGGTTCGTCCTATAATTCACCCCTCCACTTT
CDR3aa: CASSLTTGSSYNSPLHF

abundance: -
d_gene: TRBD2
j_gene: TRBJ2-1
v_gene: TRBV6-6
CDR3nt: TGTGCCAGCAGTCCGAACCTAGCGGGATGGCCGTCTGGTGAGCAGTTCTTC
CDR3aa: CASSPNLAGWPSGEQFF

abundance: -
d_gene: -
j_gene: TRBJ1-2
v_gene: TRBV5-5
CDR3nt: TGTGCCAGCAGGCCCCGGACGGGGGGCATCGAACGTAACTATGGCTACACCTTC
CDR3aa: CASRPRTGGIERNYGYTF